This entry concerns a single T cell receptor (beta chain). Its target is not known. V was trimmed by 2 bases and J by 7 bases, leaving 18 bases between them. The CDR3 loop spans 16 amino acids. The data originate from a study of memory CD4+ T cells and cytomegalovirus serostatus. Findings of the study overall: The CMV-associated TCR signature appears largely within the CD4+ memory repertoire. About 40% of the 164 known CMV-associated TCRbeta sequences appeared in CD4+ memory.

Per the authors' pipeline: After removing out-of-frame reads, around 2,000,000 distinct TCRbeta sequences remained. The method was immunoSEQ multiplex PCR; TCRdb's version includes in-frame clones alone and lacks a portion of them. The DNA gave D and trimming, while V, J and clone size come from that table. Of tens of thousands of clones listed, roughly three quarters are singletons. The sort gate was single viable CD3+CD4+CD8-CD45RO+ cells for memory CD4+ T cells. Donors' CMV status reflects serum IgG against pp150, pp28, p38, p52. This clonotype originated in an adult in good health and CMV-seronegative. Specimen: memory CD4+ T cells from blood. V usage is TRBV23-1 and J usage is TRBJ1-5, with a tentative D call TRBD1 (6 bases). TRBV23-1 is designated an ORF whose function remains uncertain. CDR3 sequence reads: CASSQEPPGGGQPQHF. CDR3 sequence (DNA): TGCGCCAGCAGTCAAGAGCCCCCGGGGGGCGGGCAGCCCCAGCATTTT.